The 28 T cell receptor beta chains in this list originate from one sample, sequenced in a study of breast tumors, draining lymph nodes, adjacent tissues. One entry per CDR3 protein results from TCRdb running MiXCR on the multiplex PCR reads. The sample comprises tens of thousands of distinct CDR3 sequences, roughly 39% of which are singletons, and 10% rests with the top ten. The sequencing sample was made of breast tumor tissue. The receptors shown here come from a female donor with breast cancer. Some clones in this sample may be carry-over from other donors' samples.

Notes on this clonotype: This may be a read error: a much more frequent sequence differs by one nucleotide. This chain's CDR3 is CASSQDLRSPLAGYLNEQYF. The CDR3 bases are TGTGCCAGCAGCCAAGATTTACGGTCCCCGCTAGCGGGATATTTGAATGAGCAGTACTTC. The chain recombines TRBV4-2 with TRBJ2-1; TRBD2 agrees at 9 bases. The end of the DNA fits TRBJ2-7 better, so the J call may be wrong. The CDR3 length is 20 residues. CDR1 and CDR2 (germline): LGHNA, YNFKEQ.

This clonotype is termed medium-sized. The chain has TRBV4-3 and TRBJ2-2; D is uncertain. The germline V gene encodes CDR1 LGHNA and CDR2 YSLEER. Trimming shortened V by 0 bases and J by 5 bases, and 10 bases separated the two germline ends. The CDR3 is 15 amino acids. CDR3 protein: CASSQDASSTGELFF. CDR3 nucleotide sequence: TGCGCCAGCAGCCAAGATGCTAGTTCGACCGGGGAGCTGTTTTTT.

This clonotype was observed at least ten times. The J gene is TRBJ2-7, the V gene TRBV19, with D perhaps matching TRBD2 (6 bases). Germline V CDR1 and CDR2: LNHDA, SQIVND (reference sequence). The CDR3 is made up of 15 amino acids. The V end was cut by 3 bases, the J end by 3 bases, with 15 bases between. For the CDR3, the DNA is TGTGCCAGTAGTATGAAACGGGAGCAAGGCTACGAGCAGTACTTC. Amino acids: CASSMKREQGYEQYF.

Many counts were recorded for this clonotype. This chain joins TRBV20-1 and TRBJ2-7, with D tentatively TRBD1 or TRBD2 (5 bases each). Germline V gene data show CDR1 as DFQATT and CDR2 as SNEGSKA (reference sequence). Trimming shortened V by 6 bases and J by 1 base, and 10 bases separated the two germline ends. The CDR3 has 12 residues. CDR3 residues: CSAPGRSYEQYF. DNA for the CDR3: TGCAGTGCCCCGGGACGGTCCTACGAGCAGTACTTC.

In its sample, this clonotype was seen many times. This chain uses TRBV2 with TRBJ2-7, with no clear D. The V end was cut by 5 bases, the J end by 4 bases, with 6 bases between. This CDR3 region has 11 residues. In germline, CDR1 is SNHLY, CDR2 FYNNEI. The CDR3 here is CASSYTYEQYF. CDR3 DNA: TGTGCCAGCAGTTATACATACGAGCAGTACTTC.

V usage is TRBV20-1 and J usage is TRBJ1-5, with 7 bases that match TRBD1. With 6 bases clipped from V and 0 bases from J, the junction kept 14 bases outside the gene matches. The CDR3 has 17 amino acids. The V gene's germline CDR1 is DFQATT and CDR2 SNEGSKA (reference sequence). The DNA for the CDR3 is TGCAGTGCCACCAAGGGGCGGGACAGTTATAGCAATCAGCCCCAGCATTTT. Its protein is CSATKGRDSYSNQPQHF.

The CDR3 coding sequence is TGTGCCAGCAGCCTCGAGGGACTAGCGGGAGTGGAGACCCAGTACTTC. Residues: CASSLEGLAGVETQYF. The chain carries TRBV5-5 and TRBJ2-5; 14 bases match TRBD2. Looked up from germline, CDR1 is SGHKS and CDR2 is YYEKEE (reference sequence). CDR3 length: 16 amino acids. V gave up 4 bases and J gave up 5 bases; unmatched junction bases: 7. Filled out from reference TRBV5-5 and TRBJ2-5, the complete variable domain reads DAGVTQSPTHLIKTRGQQVTLRCSPISGHKSVSWYQQVLGQGPQFIFQYYEKEERGRGNFPDRFSARQFPNYSSELNVNALLLGDSALYLCASSLEGLAGVETQYFGPGTRLLVL.

Turning to this clonotype: A much larger clone lies a single base off, so this may be a read error. V gene TRBV11-2 combines with J gene TRBJ2-7; perhaps TRBD2 as D (6 bases). This CDR3 has 14 amino acids. The V gene lost 2 bases and the J gene lost 7 bases, with 15 bases spanning the gap. Germline assignment: CDR1 SGHAT and CDR2 FQNNGV. CDR3 in amino acids: CASSLHASAVEQYF. The CDR3 DNA follows: TGTGCCAGCAGCTTACATGCTAGCGCCGTTGAGCAGTACTTC.

This clonotype was counted ten times or more. The chain employs TRBV19 and TRBJ2-2; D possibly corresponds to TRBD2 (6 bases). V was pared by 8 bases and J by 7 bases, with 14 bases between. CDR1 and CDR2 from the germline V gene are LNHDA and SQIVND (reference sequence). CDR3 size: 13 residues. In nucleotides, the CDR3 is TGTGCCAGTCAACTCTTGGGGGGCGGGGAGCTGTTTTTT. Its protein product is CASQLLGGGELFF.

This clonotype has a count of ten or more. V gene TRBV12-3 or TRBV12-4 combines with J gene TRBJ2-1, with D perhaps matching TRBD2 (6 bases). The V and J ends lost 7 bases and 15 bases respectively, with 19 bases between them. The CDR3 totals 12 residues. DNA of the CDR3: TGTGCCAGCACCGGGGATTCGGGACTCCCGTTCTTC. The encoded protein is CASTGDSGLPFF.

The chain has TRBV25-1 and TRBJ2-1; 9 nucleotides align to TRBD1. V lost 4 bases, J lost 4 bases, and 11 bases stayed unmatched. Germline V lookup: CDR1 MGHDK, CDR2 SYGVNS. CDR3 size: 17 residues. Written as DNA, the CDR3 is TGTGCCAGCAGTGCTGAGGGTCGGGACAGGGATTACAATGAGCAGTTCTTC. It codes for CASSAEGRDRDYNEQFF.

The sample holds many counts of this clonotype. This chain uses TRBV5-1 with TRBJ2-3; D uncertain. From germline, CDR1 is SGHRS and CDR2 YFSETQ. This CDR3 is built from 16 residues. The V end was cut by 0 bases, the J end by 5 bases, with 16 bases between. The CDR3 is CASSLEIRTVGDTQYF. The CDR3 region has the DNA TGCGCCAGCAGCTTGGAGATCCGGACGGTTGGAGATACGCAGTATTTT.

Comments on this clonotype: A much more abundant neighbour one base away suggests this may be a read error. The J gene is TRBJ2-7, the V gene TRBV6-1; perhaps TRBD2 as D (6 bases). Germline CDR1 is MNHNS and CDR2 is SASEGT. The V and J ends lost 8 bases and 9 bases respectively, with 14 bases between them. The CDR3 covers 11 residues. CDR3 sequence (DNA): TGTGCCAGCGGTCGGGGACTGCTGCAGTACTTC. Residues: CASGRGLLQYF.

At least ten counts were recorded for this clonotype. The J gene is TRBJ2-1, the V gene TRBV10-3, with D perhaps matching TRBD2 (5 bases). V was clipped by 2 bases and J by 3 bases, with 14 bases between them. The CDR3 is 16 residues long. Germline CDR1 is ENHRY and CDR2 is SYGVKD. CDR3 in amino acids: CAISEASEEVYNEQFF. The DNA of the CDR3 is TGTGCCATCAGTGAGGCCTCAGAGGAGGTCTACAATGAGCAGTTCTTC.

This clonotype has just a few counts. A read error may be the cause here, since a much bigger clone is one base away. V usage is TRBV7-3 and J usage is TRBJ2-6; D is uncertain. Germline V gene data show CDR1 as SGHTA and CDR2 as FQGTGA. This CDR3 spans 19 amino acids. The CDR3 nucleotides read TGTGCCAGCAGCCCCCGATGGGTAAGGTCAAGCTCTGGGCCCAACGTCCTGACTTTC. Translation gives CASSPRWVRSSSGPNVLTF.

In this sample, this clonotype turned up many times. V usage is TRBV4-1 and J usage is TRBJ2-7; 8 bases fit TRBD2. This CDR3 is 15 amino acids long. V lost 1 base and J lost 6; bases outside the gene matches: 8. Germline V gene sequence: CDR1 MGHRA, CDR2 YSYEKL. The CDR3: CASSQGERERPEQYF. CDR3 bases: TGCGCCAGCAGCCAAGGAGAGCGGGAGCGGCCCGAGCAGTACTTC.

The chain is built from TRBV9 and TRBJ1-5; 10 bases line up with TRBD1. The V and J ends lost 2 bases and 7 bases, in that order; junction bases with no gene match: 6. The CDR3 length is 15 residues. Looked up from germline, CDR1 is SGDLS and CDR2 is YYNGEE. The CDR3 region is CASSVQGTGAQPQHF. CDR3 in DNA: TGTGCCAGCAGCGTTCAGGGGACAGGGGCCCAGCCCCAGCATTTT.

By share, this clonotype counts as medium-sized. The V call is TRBV10-1, the J call TRBJ2-7, with 16 positions matching TRBD2. V lost 4 bases to trimming and J lost 7 bases; unmatched junction nucleotides: 7. The germline V gene encodes CDR1 WNHNN and CDR2 SYGVQD (reference sequence). The CDR3 is made up of 16 amino acids. CDR3 region: CASSGGLAGGPGEQYF. Here the CDR3 DNA reads TGCGCCAGCAGTGGGGGACTAGCGGGAGGGCCGGGGGAGCAGTACTTC.

This clonotype was found many times. V gene TRBV5-1 combines with J gene TRBJ1-1; no definite D call. The V and J ends lost 5 bases and 7 bases respectively, with 12 bases between them. The germline CDR1 and CDR2 sequences are SGHRS and YFSETQ. CDR3 length equals 12 residues. The CDR3: CASSDRTREAFF. CDR3 nucleotide sequence: TGCGCCAGCAGTGATAGGACCCGTGAAGCTTTCTTT.

Regarding this clonotype: A junction end diverges from the germline sequence, so it may reflect a read error. The gene calls are TRBV5-1 and TRBJ2-2; 8 nucleotides line up with TRBD1. The CDR3 is 15 residues long. The germline CDR1 and CDR2 sequences are SGHRS and YFSETQ. CDR3 sequence (DNA): TGCGCCAGCAGGGAGGACAGGGCGAACGCCGGGGAGCTGTTTTTT. As protein: CASREDRANAGELFF.

The CDR3 DNA is TGTGCCAGCACCCTAGGAGGAGTAGGGGGTCTTAGTGGCTACACCTTC. Residues: CASTLGGVGGLSGYTF. V usage is TRBV7-2 and J usage is TRBJ1-2; D possibly corresponds to TRBD1 (6 bases). Germline values: CDR1 SGHTA, CDR2 FQGNSA. Trimming took off 7 bases at V and 7 bases at J, with 25 bases between the two ends. The length of the CDR3 is 16 residues.

This clonotype was recorded at least ten times. The CDR3 region has the DNA TGTGCCAGCAGATGGGACACAGGGACGGAGACCCAGTACTTC. Translated: CASRWDTGTETQYF. V is TRBV2 and J is TRBJ2-5; D possibly corresponds to TRBD1 (6 bases). V was clipped by 6 bases and J by 5 bases, with 16 bases between them. The CDR3 is 14 residues long. CDR1 is SNHLY, CDR2 FYNNEI, per germline.

This clonotype was recorded at least ten times. The genes are TRBV2 and TRBJ2-3, with a possible D match to TRBD2 (6 bases). Germline V CDR1 and CDR2: SNHLY, FYNNEI. The CDR3 extends over 17 amino acids. Trimming removed 1 base at V and 11 bases at J, with 25 bases between. The CDR3 loop reads CASSEGIARGEGLRQYF. The CDR3 DNA sequence: TGTGCCAGCAGTGAAGGAATCGCAAGGGGCGAGGGACTTAGGCAGTATTTT.

The gene calls are TRBV10-3 and TRBJ2-7, with D hard to call. The CDR3 has 12 residues. The V end lost 4 bases, the J end lost 3 bases, and 7 bases lay between the germline ends. CDR1 ENHRY and CDR2 SYGVKD come from the germline V gene. CDR3 loop: CAISAGIYEQYF. The CDR3 DNA is TGTGCCATCAGTGCCGGCATCTACGAGCAGTACTTC.

This clonotype was observed many times. CDR3 amino acids: CASSLFGGTYNEQFF. Here the CDR3 DNA reads TGTGCCAGCAGCTTGTTTGGGGGGACCTACAATGAGCAGTTCTTC. The chain joins TRBV5-6 to TRBJ2-1, with D possibly matching TRBD2 (6 bases). The CDR3 length is 15 residues. Per germline, CDR1 SGHDT and CDR2 YYEEEE. V lost 1 base, J lost 2 bases, and 10 bases lay in between.

With regard to this clonotype: Because the CDR3 is missing its conserved closing phenylalanine or tryptophan, this is likely a read error. CDR3 nucleotide sequence: TGCAGTGCTGGGTTGGATACGCAGTATTCC. This encodes CSAGLDTQYS. The J gene is TRBJ2-3, the V gene TRBV20-1; D uncertain. The V end was cut by 5 bases, the J end by 6 bases, with 6 bases between. This CDR3 has 10 residues. Germline V gene lookup returns CDR1 DFQATT and CDR2 SNEGSKA (reference sequence).

By proportion, this clonotype is medium-sized (0.01 to 0.1%). The rearrangement uses TRBV29-1 and TRBJ2-2; possible D gene TRBD2, 5 bases. Germline V gene sequence: CDR1 SQVTM, CDR2 ANQGSEA. The CDR3 runs to 14 residues. Trimming removed 4 bases at V and 3 bases at J, with 12 bases between. CDR3 in DNA: TGCAGCGTTGCGGAGAGCGGAGACACCGGGGAGCTGTTTTTT. It specifies CSVAESGDTGELFF.

Only a few counts were recorded for this clonotype. The junction departs from germline at one end; a sequencing error may be responsible. The chain recombines TRBV15 with TRBJ2-7, with TRBD1 matching 9 bases. CDR1 and CDR2 from the germline V gene are LNHNV and YYDKDF (reference sequence). The CDR3 consists of 16 residues. The CDR3 coding sequence is TGTGCCACCAGCAGAGATCTGGGACAGGGTACGTCTGAGCAGTGCTTC. This encodes CATSRDLGQGTSEQCF.